The present TCR beta chain was sequenced within a study of T cell responses to AZD1222 COVID-19 vaccine. The V end was cut by 0 bases, the J end by 0 bases, with 6 bases between. Germline lookup yields CDR1 LNHNV and CDR2 YYDKDF (reference sequence). The CDR3 contains 14 residues. Profiling relied on immunoSEQ multiplex PCR, and the TCRdb table lists in-frame clones only, not all of them. The sample has about 180,000 clones, around 94% seen once. Turning to this clone: Its target is unknown.

General study results and limits: The breadth and depth of Spike-specific TCRs increased once two AZD1222 doses had been given. Variant regions that are unmutated are reportedly the target of nearly half of spike-specific TCRs. Regions 160-218 and 743-854 dominated among vaccine-associated CD4 TCRs spanning spike. Most donors were white British and more were female, and clonal diversity was possibly underestimated.

The chain couples TRBV15 to TRBJ2-7; D not certain. This receptor was taken from an adult who received the AZD1222 COVID-19 vaccine. The sequencing here drew on peripheral blood, taken 28 days after the second AZD1222 dose. CDR3 residues: CATSRERLSYEQYF. DNA for the CDR3: TGTGCCACCAGCAGAGAACGACTCTCCTACGAGCAGTACTTC.